A single sample gave rise to the 26 T cell receptor beta chains below, sequenced in a study of blood T cell repertoires in COVID-19. This table comes from immunoSEQ multiplex PCR, and its TCRdb copy is limited to in-frame clones, with some not included. The data contain about 180,000 clones, more than 80% of them singletons. Input material: peripheral blood. Receptors were obtained from a human donor in a cohort sampled during active COVID-19.

The chain employs TRBV6-5 and TRBJ1-1; D perhaps matches TRBD1 (6 bases). Germline CDR1 MNHEY, CDR2 SVGAGI. The V gene lost 6 bases and the J gene lost 10 bases, with 18 bases spanning the gap. The CDR3 length is 13 residues. The CDR3 spells CASRQRQVGGAFF. The CDR3 DNA reads TGTGCCAGCAGACAAAGACAGGTTGGGGGAGCTTTCTTT.

V gene TRBV5-1 combines with J gene TRBJ2-2, with D possibly TRBD2 on 6 matching bases. The length of the CDR3 is 15 residues. V lost 2 bases and J 2 bases, leaving 10 bases between the germline ends. Germline V gene data show CDR1 as SGHRS and CDR2 as YFSETQ. CDR3 protein: CASSFEGLNTGELFF. The CDR3 coding sequence is TGCGCCAGCAGCTTCGAGGGACTTAACACCGGGGAGCTGTTTTTT.

J is TRBJ1-4 and V is TRBV6-2 or TRBV6-3; TRBD1 matches at 7 bases. This CDR3 contains 17 residues. The V gene's germline CDR1 is MNHEY and CDR2 SVGEGT. The trim removed 2 bases at V and 0 bases at J, leaving 6 bases unmatched. The CDR3 DNA follows: TGTGCCAGCAGTTACACCGGGACAGAAACAACTAATGAAAAACTGTTTTTT. It translates to CASSYTGTETTNEKLFF.

The chain carries TRBV14 and TRBJ1-2; D gene ambiguous. The ends were cut back, 0 bases at V and 4 bases at J, with 9 bases in the middle. Germline V gene data show CDR1 as SGHDN and CDR2 as FVKESK. This CDR3 spans 14 amino acids. CDR3 loop: CASSQDPVFYGYTF. In DNA form, the CDR3 reads TGTGCCAGCAGCCAAGATCCAGTATTCTATGGCTACACCTTC.

The V gene is TRBV12-3 or TRBV12-4, the J gene TRBJ2-7; D is unclear. Trimming left V 1 base short and J 5 bases short, with 6 bases between. The CDR3 consists of 12 residues. CDR3 amino acids: CASSLVLHEQYF. DNA of the CDR3: TGTGCCAGCAGTTTAGTTCTCCACGAGCAGTACTTC.

The rearrangement joins TRBV5-6 to TRBJ2-7, with TRBD2 matching over 10 bases. With V trimmed by 2 bases and J by 7 bases, 9 bases remained unmatched. CDR1 is SGHDT, CDR2 YYEEEE, per germline. This CDR3 has 15 amino acids. CDR3 nucleotide sequence: TGTGCCAGCAGCTTTACGCTAGCGGGGGCGGGGGAGCAGTACTTC. Protein sequence: CASSFTLAGAGEQYF.

The chain combines TRBV30 with TRBJ1-6, with TRBD1 matching over 7 bases. The CDR3 has 13 amino acids. V lost 7 bases and J lost 7; bases outside the gene matches: 7. Germline-derived CDR1 and CDR2 are GTSNPN and SVGIG (reference sequence). The CDR3 loop reads CAYETGTNSPLHF. Written as DNA, the CDR3 is TGTGCCTACGAGACAGGGACAAATTCACCCCTCCACTTT.

This chain connects TRBV13 to TRBJ1-5; TRBD1 matches 8 bases. CDR3 length: 13 residues. Losses at the gene ends were 5 bases for V and 10 bases for J; bases not matched to a gene: 7. Germline V gene lookup returns CDR1 PRHDT and CDR2 FYEKMQ (reference sequence). The CDR3 here is CASSAGQGRPQHF. For the CDR3, the DNA is TGTGCCAGCAGCGCAGGACAGGGCCGACCCCAGCATTTT.

The chain recombines TRBV3-1 (or the pseudogene TRBV3-2) with TRBJ2-7, with TRBD2 matching 7 bases. This CDR3 contains 14 residues. Looked up from germline, CDR1 is LGHDT and CDR2 is YNNKEL (reference sequence). The V segment lost 0 bases and the J segment 2 bases; nucleotides outside the gene matches: 1. CDR3 sequence: CASSQDRGAYEQYF. For the CDR3, the DNA is TGTGCCAGCAGCCAAGATCGGGGGGCCTACGAGCAGTACTTC.

This chain links TRBV7-9 with TRBJ1-1, with 8 bases lining up with TRBD1. Germline CDR1 SEHNR, CDR2 FQNEAQ (reference sequence). The V gene end was trimmed by 3 bases and the J gene end by 0 bases; junction bases not matched to a gene: 3. CDR3 length equals 15 residues. CDR3 sequence (DNA): TGTGCCAGCAGCTTCGGGGGACAGGTGAACACTGAAGCTTTCTTT. It encodes CASSFGGQVNTEAFF.

The chain combines TRBV11-1 with TRBJ2-7, with no clear D. The CDR3 spans 16 residues. Germline CDR1 SGHAT, CDR2 FQDESV (reference sequence). Trimming removed 2 bases from V and 0 bases from J, with 14 bases in between. CDR3 coding DNA: TGTGCCAGCAGCTTAAATTTTCGGTCCCTCTCCTACGAGCAGTACTTC. It is translated as CASSLNFRSLSYEQYF.

This rearrangement joins TRBV4-1 to TRBJ2-7; TRBD2 matches at 7 bases. The CDR3 runs 16 residues. CDR1 MGHRA and CDR2 YSYEKL come from the germline V gene. V lost 4 bases and J lost 0; bases outside the gene matches: 9. CDR3 protein: CASSLRWGGTSYEQYF. As DNA, the CDR3 is TGCGCCAGCAGCCTACGTTGGGGGGGGACCTCCTACGAGCAGTACTTC.

The chain uses TRBV11-2 and TRBJ2-1; 11 nucleotides align to TRBD2. The ends lost 3 bases at V and 6 bases at J; junction bases unmatched: 13. CDR1 and CDR2 (germline): SGHAT, FQNNGV. This CDR3 spans 18 amino acids. The CDR3 sequence: CASSFRTSGQTMGNEQFF. The DNA of the CDR3 is TGTGCCAGCAGCTTCCGGACTAGCGGGCAAACAATGGGCAATGAGCAGTTCTTC.

V usage is TRBV18 and J usage is TRBJ2-3; a weak D match, TRBD1 (7 bases). The CDR3 sequence is 18 residues long. Germline values: CDR1 KGHSH, CDR2 LQKENI. V was pared by 3 bases and J by 3 bases, with 22 bases between. CDR3 protein: CASSPGQPGRSGTDTQYF. Written as DNA, the CDR3 is TGTGCCAGCTCACCGGGACAGCCTGGGAGGAGTGGTACAGATACGCAGTATTTT.

This clone has just a few counts. The rearrangement joins TRBV19 to TRBJ2-7; weak D call: TRBD1 (5 bases). Germline values: CDR1 LNHDA, CDR2 SQIVND (reference sequence). Trimming pared 3 bases from V and 2 bases from J, leaving 8 bases between. This CDR3 is built from 13 residues. In nucleotides, the CDR3 is TGTGCCAGTAGTATCGACAGTACCTACGAGCAGTACTTC. Protein: CASSIDSTYEQYF.

The rearrangement uses TRBV27 and TRBJ2-3, with D possibly matching TRBD1 (5 bases). CDR3 length: 17 amino acids. CDR1 MNHEY and CDR2 SMNVEV come from the germline V gene (reference sequence). The V end lost 5 bases, the J end lost 0 bases, and 18 bases lay between the germline ends. The CDR3 region is CASSLLPGSTSTDTQYF. The CDR3 DNA sequence: TGTGCCAGCAGTCTACTCCCAGGGTCAACTAGCACAGATACGCAGTATTTT.

V and J are TRBV3-1 (or the pseudogene TRBV3-2) and TRBJ1-4; tentative D call: TRBD1 (6 bases). Germline-derived CDR1 and CDR2 are LGHDT and YNNKEL (reference sequence). Trimming took off 4 bases at V and 3 bases at J, with 9 bases between the two ends. This CDR3 is 14 amino acids long. In nucleotides, the CDR3 is TGTGCCAGCAGCCCACAGGGTTCTAATGAAAAACTGTTTTTT. Translation: CASSPQGSNEKLFF.

The chain uses TRBV6-2 or TRBV6-3 and TRBJ2-3; D is possibly TRBD2 (6 bases). The CDR3 loop spans 15 amino acids. The V end lost 5 bases, the J end lost 1 base, and 13 bases lay between the germline ends. Germline V lookup: CDR1 MNHEY, CDR2 SVGEGT. CDR3 residues: CASSPATGGTDTQYF. CDR3 sequence (DNA): TGTGCCAGCAGTCCGGCGACGGGGGGCACAGATACGCAGTATTTT.

This clone was seen only once. The V and J genes are TRBV7-8 and TRBJ2-5; 9 bases are shared with TRBD1. CDR3 length: 16 residues. Per germline, CDR1 SGHVS and CDR2 FQNEAQ. V lost 5 bases, J lost 1 base, and 8 bases stayed unmatched. CDR3 DNA: TGTGCCAGCAGCACCAGACAGGGGGGCCCCCAAGAGACCCAGTACTTC. Residues: CASSTRQGGPQETQYF.

The chain carries TRBV2 and TRBJ1-5, with 7 bases lining up with TRBD1. The J segment lost 5 bases and the V segment lost 6 bases, leaving 10 bases of the junction unmatched. Germline V gene data show CDR1 as SNHLY and CDR2 as FYNNEI. This CDR3 has 15 amino acids. The CDR3 DNA follows: TGTGCCAGCAGAGGCCGGGACAGTAGAGATCAGCCCCAGCATTTT. Protein sequence: CASRGRDSRDQPQHF.

The chain recombines TRBV9 with TRBJ1-4, with D possibly being TRBD1 (5 bases). This CDR3 has 15 residues. V was trimmed by 4 bases and J by 7 bases, leaving 17 bases between them. Germline V gives CDR1 SGDLS, CDR2 YYNGEE. CDR3 nucleotide sequence: TGTGCCAGCAGCAGACAACTACAGGCCGGTGAAAAACTGTTTTTT. It codes for CASSRQLQAGEKLFF.

V is TRBV6-4 and J is TRBJ2-3, with D perhaps TRBD2 (7 bases). The CDR3 is 14 amino acids. With 4 bases removed from V and 7 bases from J, the gap between germline ends came to 15 bases. Germline V gene sequence: CDR1 MRHNA, CDR2 SNTAGT. CDR3 amino acids: CASSVGGGSHTQYF. The CDR3 coding sequence is TGTGCCAGCAGTGTTGGGGGGGGCTCACATACGCAGTATTTT.

This clone has a single count. The chain links TRBV5-1 to TRBJ1-1; 7 positions match TRBD1. The V segment lost 4 bases and the J segment 4 bases; nucleotides outside the gene matches: 4. The length of the CDR3 is 13 residues. Germline values: CDR1 SGHRS, CDR2 YFSETQ. The CDR3 loop is CASSPTGSTEAFF. In nucleotides, the CDR3 is TGCGCCAGCAGCCCGACAGGGTCCACTGAAGCTTTCTTT.

The chain recombines TRBV19 with TRBJ2-3, with TRBD1 matching over 7 bases. The V gene's germline CDR1 is LNHDA and CDR2 SQIVND (reference sequence). The junction had 8 bases not matched to a gene; V was cut back by 3 bases and J by 5 bases. The CDR3 runs to 15 residues. CDR3 sequence (DNA): TGTGCCAGTAGTATTAGTTGGGCAGGGGGAGATACGCAGTATTTT. It encodes CASSISWAGGDTQYF.

This chain links TRBV3-1 (or the pseudogene TRBV3-2) with TRBJ2-3; D perhaps matches TRBD1 (6 bases). CDR1 is LGHDT, CDR2 YNNKEL, per germline (reference sequence). Trimming shortened V by 6 bases and J by 1 base, and 11 bases separated the two germline ends. The CDR3 consists of 14 residues. The CDR3 bases are TGTGCCAGCAGTACAGGGAGACGCACAGATACGCAGTATTTT. This codes for CASSTGRRTDTQYF.

Only a few counts were recorded for this clone. The chain joins TRBV9 to TRBJ1-1; D call uncertain. Germline V CDR1 and CDR2: SGDLS, YYNGEE. This CDR3 region has 14 residues. Trimming took 3 bases from V and 0 from J, leaving 9 bases between them. The CDR3 coding sequence is TGTGCCAGCAGCGCCTCAGGCTTGAACACTGAAGCTTTCTTT. Translated, it gives CASSASGLNTEAFF.